The 27 T cell receptor beta chains presented below share a single source sample, sequenced in a study of early T cells in non-severe SARS-CoV-2 infection. TCRdb redid the calling of the 5' RACE reads with MiXCR, one entry per CDR3 protein. The sample contains 35,000 to 50,000 distinct CDR3 sequences, about 23% of which appear only once. The material was whole blood, obtained at baseline. The receptors shown here come from an adult who was a healthcare worker with PCR-confirmed SARS-CoV-2 infection or an uninfected control (not recorded which).

In this sample, this clonotype turned up once. V usage is TRBV30 and J usage is TRBJ2-7; D possibly uses TRBD1 or TRBD2 (5 bases each). V shed 4 bases and J shed 6 bases, with 16 bases lying between them. The CDR3 is 13 residues long. Germline CDR1 is GTSNPN and CDR2 is SVGIG (reference sequence). CDR3 nucleotides: TGTGCCTGGACACCTACCCGAGGGGCCGAGCAGTACTTC. Translating it yields CAWTPTRGAEQYF.

The chain joins TRBV24-1 to TRBJ1-2; no clear D gene. The germline gives CDR1 KGHDR, CDR2 SFDVKD. Trimming cost V 2 bases and J 1 base, with 7 bases left between them. CDR3 length equals 14 residues. The CDR3 bases are TGTGCCACCAGTGATTCCAAGAATAACTATGGCTACACCTTC. Protein sequence: CATSDSKNNYGYTF.

The sample holds a few counts of this clonotype. The chain has TRBV19 and TRBJ1-5; perhaps TRBD1 as D (6 bases). V was pared by 10 bases and J by 5 bases, with 24 bases between. Germline V CDR1 and CDR2: LNHDA, SQIVND (reference sequence). The CDR3 extends over 16 amino acids. CDR3 bases: TGTGCCACCGATGGGGGGGGCCGGTCTACCCATCAGCCCCAGCATTTT. Protein product: CATDGGGRSTHQPQHF.

This clonotype was found a few times. V and J are TRBV9 and TRBJ2-5; the D gene could be TRBD1 or TRBD2 (6 bases each). Per the germline V gene, CDR1 is SGDLS and CDR2 is YYNGEE. This CDR3 contains 14 residues. V lost 2 bases, J lost 5 bases, and 13 bases lay in between. Written as DNA, the CDR3 is TGTGCCAGCAGCGTTGGAGGGGGGCCCGAGACCCAGTACTTC. It codes for CASSVGGGPETQYF. Looking up the rest from reference TRBV9 and TRBJ2-5 gives the full variable domain: DSGVTQTPKHLITATGQRVTLRCSPRSGDLSVYWYQQSLDQGLQFLIQYYNGEERAKGNILERFSAQQFPDLHSELNLSSLELGDSALYFCASSVGGGPETQYFGPGTRLLVL.

The chain has TRBV19 and TRBJ1-2; TRBD1 agrees at 7 bases. The germline gives CDR1 LNHDA, CDR2 SQIVND (reference sequence). Germline trimming cut 6 bases from V and 5 bases from J; bases unmatched to any gene: 12. The CDR3 extends over 15 amino acids. The CDR3 DNA sequence: TGTGCCAGTAGGAACCTAGCCGGGACAGTTTATGGCTACACCTTC. This encodes CASRNLAGTVYGYTF.

The chain combines TRBV6-5 with TRBJ1-1; D is possibly TRBD1 (6 bases). Per the germline V gene, CDR1 is MNHEY and CDR2 is SVGAGI. Trimming shortened V by 6 bases and J by 7 bases, and 15 bases separated the two germline ends. The CDR3 has 13 residues. Written as DNA, the CDR3 is TGTGCCAGCAGATTCAGACAGGAGGGTGAAGCTTTCTTT. It yields the protein CASRFRQEGEAFF.

The chain uses TRBV11-2 and TRBJ2-1; a possible D gene is TRBD1 (5 bases). The CDR3 is 16 residues long. Trimming shortened V by 7 bases and J by 0 bases, and 16 bases separated the two germline ends. Germline values: CDR1 SGHAT, CDR2 FQNNGV. The CDR3, as DNA: TGTGCCAGCAACCCTCGCAGGGCGAGCTCCTACAATGAGCAGTTCTTC. Protein sequence: CASNPRRASSYNEQFF.

As for this clonotype: A much more abundant neighbour one base away suggests this may be a read error. This chain connects TRBV7-2 to TRBJ1-5, with D possibly matching TRBD1 (6 bases). This CDR3 is built from 16 residues. CDR1 is SGHTA, CDR2 FQGNSA, per germline. The CDR3 sequence is CASSLEGGYSNQLQHF. The CDR3, as DNA: TGTGCCAGCAGCTTAGAGGGGGGCTATAGCAATCAGCTCCAGCATTTT.

The chain is built from TRBV12-3 or TRBV12-4 and TRBJ2-7, with TRBD1 matching 7 bases. The CDR3 sequence is 15 residues long. The ends lost 2 bases at V and 4 bases at J; junction bases unmatched: 8. The CDR3 is CASSLRETGLYEQYF. The CDR3 DNA reads TGTGCCAGCAGTTTAAGGGAGACAGGGCTTTACGAGCAGTACTTC.

The chain has TRBV5-1 and TRBJ2-2, with D maybe TRBD1 (5 bases). V dropped 3 bases and J dropped 1 base, with 7 bases sitting between them. The CDR3 sequence is 14 residues long. Germline CDR1 and CDR2: SGHRS and YFSETQ. The CDR3 DNA reads TGCGCCAGCAGCTCAGGACAGAACACCGGGGAGCTGTTTTTT. Translation: CASSSGQNTGELFF. Full variable domain (outside the CDR3, taken from reference TRBV5-1 and TRBJ2-2): KAGVTQTPRYLIKTRGQQVTLSCSPISGHRSVSWYQQTPGQGLQFLFEYFSETQRNKGNFPGRFSGRQFSNSRSEMNVSTLELGDSALYLCASSSGQNTGELFFGEGSRLTVL.

The chain employs TRBV6-2 or TRBV6-3 and TRBJ2-1, with TRBD2 matching over 7 bases. The germline gives CDR1 MNHEY, CDR2 SVGEGT. V trimming: 6 bases; J trimming: 3 bases; junction bases outside the gene matches: 11. The CDR3 consists of 16 residues. As DNA, the CDR3 is TGTGCCAGCAGCCTCCTAGCGGAGGGAATCTACAATGAGCAGTTCTTC. Translation: CASSLLAEGIYNEQFF.

The gene calls are TRBV3-1 and TRBJ2-3; possibly TRBD2 for D (7 bases). The CDR3 loop spans 15 amino acids. The V and J ends lost 4 bases and 6 bases respectively, with 17 bases between them. Germline CDR1 reads LGHDT; CDR2 reads YNNKEL (reference sequence). The CDR3 is CASSPSGGGRDTQYF. The CDR3 nucleotides are TGTGCCAGCAGCCCCAGTGGGGGGGGCCGTGATACGCAGTATTTT.

The V and J genes are TRBV12-3 or TRBV12-4 and TRBJ2-7, with unresolved D. CDR3 length: 9 residues. V was pared by 10 bases and J by 7 bases, with 8 bases between. The CDR3 region is CANLSEQYF. The CDR3 nucleotides read TGTGCCAACCTTTCTGAGCAGTACTTC.

The CDR3 DNA follows: TGTGCCAGCAGTCCAAGGACACGGTACCAAGAGACCCAGTACTTC. Its translation is CASSPRTRYQETQYF. The J gene is TRBJ2-5, the V gene TRBV6-5; TRBD1 is a possible D gene (5 bases). Per germline, CDR1 MNHEY and CDR2 SVGAGI. V lost 5 bases and J 0 bases, leaving 13 bases between the germline ends. This CDR3 region has 15 residues.

In its sample, this clonotype was seen a few times. The chain combines TRBV14 with TRBJ1-6; D remains ambiguous. Germline loops: CDR1 SGHDN, CDR2 FVKESK. This CDR3 has 20 amino acids. V was trimmed by 4 bases and J by 3 bases, leaving 25 bases between them. The CDR3 region has the DNA TGTGCCAGCAGCCCGAGGTCGCTAGGGAGTGACCGATACTATAATTCACCCCTCCACTTT. It encodes CASSPRSLGSDRYYNSPLHF.

The chain uses TRBV3-1 and TRBJ1-6; D unclear. The ends were cut back, 6 bases at V and 7 bases at J, with 25 bases in the middle. The CDR3 spans 18 residues. CDR1 and CDR2 from the germline V gene are LGHDT and YNNKEL (reference sequence). CDR3 sequence (DNA): TGTGCCAGCAGAGGCGGATCGTCGAGACACTACATAAATTCACCCCTCCACTTT. The encoded protein is CASRGGSSRHYINSPLHF. The full variable domain, its missing parts supplied by reference TRBV3-1 and TRBJ1-6, is DTAVSQTPKYLVTQMGNDKSIKCEQNLGHDTMYWYKQDSKKFLKIMFSYNNKELIINETVPNRFSPKSPDKAHLNLHINSLELGDSAVYFCASRGGSSRHYINSPLHFGNGTRLTVT.

This rearrangement joins TRBV7-6 to TRBJ2-5; no clear D. The V end lost 2 bases, the J end lost 4 bases, and 14 bases lay between the germline ends. Germline CDR1 SGHVS, CDR2 FNYEAQ. The CDR3 has 15 amino acids. The CDR3: CASSLNTAPPETQYF. CDR3 DNA: TGTGCCAGCAGCTTAAATACGGCGCCGCCAGAGACCCAGTACTTC.

The chain recombines TRBV5-1 with TRBJ2-5; possible D gene TRBD2, 6 bases. V lost 2 bases to trimming and J lost 9 bases, with 8 bases between them. From germline, CDR1 is SGHRS and CDR2 YFSETQ. This CDR3 has 11 residues. This chain's CDR3 is CASSLGEAQYF. The CDR3 bases are TGCGCCAGCAGCTTAGGGGAGGCCCAGTACTTC.

The sample holds a few counts of this clonotype. J is TRBJ2-1 and V is TRBV6-2 or TRBV6-3; 11 bases fit TRBD2. The J segment lost 6 bases and the V segment lost 1 base, leaving 5 bases of the junction unmatched. The CDR3 sequence is 16 residues long. Looked up from germline, CDR1 is MNHEY and CDR2 is SVGEGT. The CDR3 sequence is CASSYWGTSGSNEQFF. In DNA form, the CDR3 reads TGTGCCAGCAGTTACTGGGGGACTAGCGGCTCCAATGAGCAGTTCTTC.

This chain uses TRBV14 with TRBJ1-1, with 7 bases lining up with TRBD1. The CDR3 length is 16 residues. Per the germline V gene, CDR1 is SGHDN and CDR2 is FVKESK. The V and J ends lost 4 bases and 1 base, in that order; junction bases with no gene match: 9. The CDR3, as DNA: TGTGCCAGCAGCCTACAGGGGCAGGCTCCGAACACTGAAGCTTTCTTT. It yields the protein CASSLQGQAPNTEAFF.

The chain links TRBV3-1 to TRBJ2-3; the match to TRBD1 covers 9 bases. The length of the CDR3 is 15 residues. The J segment lost 5 bases and the V segment lost 4 bases, leaving 7 bases of the junction unmatched. The germline V gene encodes CDR1 LGHDT and CDR2 YNNKEL (reference sequence). The CDR3 sequence is CASSPYRQGGDTQYF. The CDR3 coding sequence is TGTGCCAGCAGCCCTTATAGACAGGGGGGAGATACGCAGTATTTT.

The chain couples TRBV5-1 to TRBJ2-2, with TRBD1 matching 7 bases. The CDR3 totals 15 residues. Germline V gene data show CDR1 as SGHRS and CDR2 as YFSETQ. V lost 0 bases and J lost 6; bases outside the gene matches: 5. As DNA, the CDR3 is TGCGCCAGCAGCTTGGCCGGACAGGAGTCCGGGGAGCTGTTTTTT. This codes for CASSLAGQESGELFF.

This clonotype was picked up a small number of times. The V gene is TRBV11-2, the J gene TRBJ2-1, with 8 bases that match TRBD2. This CDR3 comprises 12 residues. Germline V gives CDR1 SGHAT, CDR2 FQNNGV. With 5 bases clipped from V and 14 bases from J, the junction kept 8 bases outside the gene matches. For the CDR3, the DNA is TGTGCCAGCAGCCCCGGGGCGGGGGGCGAGTTCTTC. Its protein is CASSPGAGGEFF.

This clonotype was counted a few times. The chain joins TRBV7-9 to TRBJ1-1; 7 nucleotides match TRBD1. Germline loops: CDR1 SEHNR, CDR2 FQNEAQ (reference sequence). Trimming removed 4 bases from V and 1 base from J; junction bases left unmatched: 6. The length of the CDR3 is 15 residues. The CDR3 loop reads CASSSSRGANTEAFF. The CDR3 DNA sequence: TGTGCCAGCAGCTCAAGCAGGGGGGCGAACACTGAAGCTTTCTTT.

This clonotype appeared a few times. The gene calls are TRBV5-8 and TRBJ2-5; TRBD1 might be the D (6 bases). CDR3 length equals 15 residues. Germline values: CDR1 SGHTS, CDR2 YDEGEE. V lost 1 base to trimming and J lost 0 bases, with 10 bases between them. The CDR3 loop is CASSLIQGDQETQYF. In nucleotides, the CDR3 is TGTGCCAGCAGCTTGATACAGGGAGACCAAGAGACCCAGTACTTC. The full variable domain, completed using reference TRBV5-8 and TRBJ2-5, is EAGVTQSPTHLIKTRGQQATLRCSPISGHTSVYWYQQALGLGLQFLLWYDEGEERNRGNFPPRFSGRQFPNYSSELNVNALELEDSALYLCASSLIQGDQETQYFGPGTRLLVL.

This clonotype is labeled as medium-sized. The chain uses TRBV5-8 and TRBJ1-2; 7 positions match TRBD1. The CDR3 runs to 14 residues. The germline CDR1 and CDR2 sequences are SGHTS and YDEGEE. V lost 0 bases and J lost 8; bases outside the gene matches: 7. This CDR3 is CASSLDRGAGGYTF. The CDR3 nucleotides are TGTGCCAGCAGCTTGGACAGGGGCGCAGGAGGCTACACCTTC.

This rearrangement joins TRBV20-1 to TRBJ2-7, with 10 nucleotides matching TRBD2. Germline CDR1 DFQATT, CDR2 SNEGSKA (reference sequence). The V and J ends lost 3 bases and 1 base, in that order; junction bases with no gene match: 6. There are 15 residues in the CDR3. CDR3 residues: CSASPSGGPSYEQYF. The CDR3 DNA sequence: TGCAGTGCTAGCCCTAGCGGGGGCCCTTCCTACGAGCAGTACTTC.